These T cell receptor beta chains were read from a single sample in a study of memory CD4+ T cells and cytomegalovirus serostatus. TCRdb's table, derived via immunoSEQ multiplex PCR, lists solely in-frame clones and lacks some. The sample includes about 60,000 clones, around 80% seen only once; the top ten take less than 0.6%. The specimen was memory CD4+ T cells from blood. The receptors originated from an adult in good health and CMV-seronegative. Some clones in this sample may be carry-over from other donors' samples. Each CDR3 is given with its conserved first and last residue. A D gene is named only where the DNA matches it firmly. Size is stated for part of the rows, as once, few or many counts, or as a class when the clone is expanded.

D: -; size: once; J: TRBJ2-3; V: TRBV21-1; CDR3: CASSSGREGGTDAQYF; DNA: TGTGCCAGCAGCAGCGGGCGGGAGGGCGGCACAGATGCGCAGTATTTT
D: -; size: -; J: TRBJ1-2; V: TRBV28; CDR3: CASSLGGWWGYTF; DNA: TGTGCCAGCAGTTTAGGAGGCTGGTGGGGCTACACCTTC
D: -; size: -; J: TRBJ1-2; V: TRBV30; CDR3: CAWSVNEEGGYTF; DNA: TGTGCCTGGAGTGTGAATGAGGAGGGCGGCTACACCTTC
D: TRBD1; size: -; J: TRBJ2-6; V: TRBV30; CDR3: CAWSTGTGGTGANVLTF; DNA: TGTGCCTGGAGCACCGGGACAGGGGGAACTGGGGCCAACGTCCTGACTTTC
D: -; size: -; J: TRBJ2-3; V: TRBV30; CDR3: CAWSVPNDRHTQYF; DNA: TGTGCCTGGAGTGTCCCAAACGACAGACACACGCAGTATTTT
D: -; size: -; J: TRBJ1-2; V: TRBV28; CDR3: CASSLLTTPQGGYTF; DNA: TGTGCCAGCAGTTTATTGACGACACCCCAGGGGGGCTACACCTTC
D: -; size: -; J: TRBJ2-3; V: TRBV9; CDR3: CASNKVTDTQYF; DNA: TGTGCCAGCAATAAGGTCACAGATACGCAGTATTTT
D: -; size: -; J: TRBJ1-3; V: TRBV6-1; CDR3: CASSGFGNTIYF; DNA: TGTGCCAGCAGCGGATTTGGAAACACCATATATTTT
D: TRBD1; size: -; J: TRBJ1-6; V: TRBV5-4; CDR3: CASRPGTDNSPLHF; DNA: TGTGCCAGCCGCCCTGGGACAGATAATTCACCCCTCCACTTT
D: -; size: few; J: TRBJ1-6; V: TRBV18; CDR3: CASSPNPQMNNSPLHF; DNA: TGTGCCAGCTCACCAAACCCCCAAATGAATAATTCACCCCTCCACTTT
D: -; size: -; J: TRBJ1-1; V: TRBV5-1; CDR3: CASRLEGRGTEAFF; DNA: TGCGCCAGCAGGCTGGAGGGGCGCGGCACTGAAGCTTTCTTT
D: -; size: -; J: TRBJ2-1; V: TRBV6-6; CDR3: CASSSSGALGNEQFF; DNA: TGTGCCAGCAGTAGCTCCGGGGCCTTGGGCAATGAGCAGTTCTTC
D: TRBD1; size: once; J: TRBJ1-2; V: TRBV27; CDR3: CASSSTDRDYGYTF; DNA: TGTGCCAGCAGTTCAACTGACAGGGACTATGGCTACACCTTC
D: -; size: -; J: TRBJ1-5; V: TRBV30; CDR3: CAWSQWGNQPQHF; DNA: TGTGCCTGGAGTCAATGGGGCAATCAGCCCCAGCATTTT
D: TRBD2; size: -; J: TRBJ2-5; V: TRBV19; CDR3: CASSQSGVETQYF; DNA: TGTGCCAGTAGCCAAAGCGGGGTCGAGACCCAGTACTTC
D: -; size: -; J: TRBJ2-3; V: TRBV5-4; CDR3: CASSLAGPDTQYF; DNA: TGTGCCAGCAGCTTGGCTGGTCCAGATACGCAGTATTTT
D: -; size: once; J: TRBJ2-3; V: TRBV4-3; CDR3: CASSRDLYTDTQYF; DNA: TGCGCCAGCAGCCGGGACCTCTACACAGATACGCAGTATTTT
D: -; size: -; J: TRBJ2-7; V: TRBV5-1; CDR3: CASSQVHRESEQYF; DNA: TGCGCCAGCAGCCAAGTTCACAGGGAGTCCGAGCAGTACTTC
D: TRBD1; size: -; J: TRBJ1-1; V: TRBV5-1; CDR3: CASSQMGQNEAFF; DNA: TGCGCCAGCAGCCAGATGGGACAGAATGAAGCTTTCTTT
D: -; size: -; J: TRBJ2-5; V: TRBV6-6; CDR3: CASSYRGRETQYF; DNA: TGTGCCAGCAGTTACCGGGGCCGGGAGACCCAGTACTTC
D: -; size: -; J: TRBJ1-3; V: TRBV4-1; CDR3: CASSQVQSSGNTIYF; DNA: TGCGCCAGCAGCCAAGTCCAAAGCTCTGGAAACACCATATATTTT
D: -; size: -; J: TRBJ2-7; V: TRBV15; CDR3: CATSRVRGHSSYEQYF; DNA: TGTGCCACCAGCAGAGTGAGGGGACACTCCTCCTACGAGCAGTACTTC
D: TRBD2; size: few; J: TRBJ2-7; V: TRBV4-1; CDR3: CASSQGLRRYEQYF; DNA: TGCGCCAGCAGCCAGGGACTAAGGAGGTACGAGCAGTACTTC
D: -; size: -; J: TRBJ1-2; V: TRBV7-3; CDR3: CASSPRGPTDYGYTF; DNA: TGTGCCAGCAGCCCCCGGGGACCGACGGACTATGGCTACACCTTC
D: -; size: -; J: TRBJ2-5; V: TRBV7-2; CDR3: CASSLRGDIRTQETQYF; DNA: TGTGCCAGCAGCTTGAGAGGGGACATACGGACTCAAGAGACCCAGTACTTC
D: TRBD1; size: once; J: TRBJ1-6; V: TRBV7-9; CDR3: CASSRGQHNSPLHF; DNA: TGTGCCAGCAGCCGGGGACAGCATAATTCACCCCTCCACTTT
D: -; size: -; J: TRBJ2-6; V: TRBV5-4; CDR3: CASQGGSSRANVLTF; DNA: TGTGCCAGTCAGGGGGGGTCCTCAAGGGCCAACGTCCTGACTTTC
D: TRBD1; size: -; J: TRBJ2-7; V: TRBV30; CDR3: CAWSRGTARASEQYF; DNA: TGTGCCTGGAGCAGAGGGACAGCGCGAGCCTCCGAGCAGTACTTC
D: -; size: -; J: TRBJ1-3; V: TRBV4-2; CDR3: CASSQGIGNEGNTIYF; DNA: TGTGCCAGCAGCCAAGGAATAGGAAATGAAGGAAACACCATATATTTT
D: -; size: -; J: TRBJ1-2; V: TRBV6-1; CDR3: CASTAGTSNYGYTF; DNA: TGTGCCAGCACCGCCGGGACAAGTAACTATGGCTACACCTTC
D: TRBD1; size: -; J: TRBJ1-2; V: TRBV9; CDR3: CASSARQGTYYGYTF; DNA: TGTGCCAGCAGCGCACGACAGGGGACCTATTATGGCTACACCTTC
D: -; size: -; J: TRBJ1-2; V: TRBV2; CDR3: CASSDEGWDYGYTF; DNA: TGTGCCAGCAGTGACGAGGGGTGGGACTATGGCTACACCTTC
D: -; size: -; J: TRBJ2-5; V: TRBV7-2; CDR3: CASSLGLWDWARETQYF; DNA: TGTGCCAGCAGCTTAGGATTGTGGGACTGGGCTAGAGAGACCCAGTACTTC
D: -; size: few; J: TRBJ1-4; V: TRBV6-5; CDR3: CASSPLRSEKLFF; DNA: TGTGCCAGCAGTCCCCTTCGCAGTGAAAAACTGTTTTTT
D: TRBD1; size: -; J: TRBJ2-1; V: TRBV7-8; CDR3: CASSPRTGASSYNEQFF; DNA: TGTGCCAGCAGCCCGAGGACAGGGGCTAGCTCCTACAATGAGCAGTTCTTC
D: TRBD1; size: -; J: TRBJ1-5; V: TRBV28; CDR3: CASNDREDQPQHF; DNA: TGTGCCAGCAATGACAGGGAAGATCAGCCCCAGCATTTT
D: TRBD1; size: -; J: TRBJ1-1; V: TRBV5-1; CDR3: CASSLRYRGRNTEAFF; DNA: TGCGCCAGCAGCTTGCGCTACAGGGGGAGGAACACTGAAGCTTTCTTT
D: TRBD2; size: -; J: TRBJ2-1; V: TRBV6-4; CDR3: CASSPVLASGAKSYNEQFF; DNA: TGTGCCAGCAGCCCCGTGCTGGCTAGCGGGGCAAAGTCCTACAATGAGCAGTTCTTC
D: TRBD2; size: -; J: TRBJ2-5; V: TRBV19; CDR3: CASSISRGVLQETQYF; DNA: TGTGCCAGTAGTATTTCCCGGGGGGTCCTCCAAGAGACCCAGTACTTC
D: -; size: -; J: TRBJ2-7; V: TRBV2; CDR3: CASNAGGLYEQYF; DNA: TGTGCCAGCAACGCAGGGGGGCTCTACGAGCAGTACTTC
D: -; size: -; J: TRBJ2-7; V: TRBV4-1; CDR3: CASSHPPSGTYEQYF; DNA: TGCGCCAGCAGCCACCCTCCCTCGGGCACCTACGAGCAGTACTTC
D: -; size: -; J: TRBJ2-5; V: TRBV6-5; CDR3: CARITGRERDF; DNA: TGTGCCCGTATCACCGGGAGAGAAAGGGACTTC
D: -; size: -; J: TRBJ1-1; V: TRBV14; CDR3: CASSPRNTEAFF; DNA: TGTGCCAGCAGCCCGAGGAACACTGAAGCTTTCTTT
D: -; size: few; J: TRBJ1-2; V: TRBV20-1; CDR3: CSAPLSEGYTF; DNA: TGCAGTGCTCCCCTCAGTGAGGGCTACACCTTC
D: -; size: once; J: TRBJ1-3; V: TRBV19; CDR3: CASSPRTGNTIYF; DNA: TGTGCCAGTAGTCCACGGACCGGAAACACCATATATTTT
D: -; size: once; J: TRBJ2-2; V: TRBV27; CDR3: CASSFPGTGELFF; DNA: TGTGCCAGCAGTTTCCCGGGTACCGGGGAGCTGTTTTTT
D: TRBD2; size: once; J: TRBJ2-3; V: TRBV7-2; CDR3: CASSLRSGASTDTQYF; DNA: TGTGCCAGCAGCTTACGGAGCGGGGCAAGCACAGATACGCAGTATTTT
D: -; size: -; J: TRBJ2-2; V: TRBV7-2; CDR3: CASSLDRARAGELFF; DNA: TGTGCCAGCAGCTTAGATAGGGCTCGGGCCGGGGAGCTGTTTTTT
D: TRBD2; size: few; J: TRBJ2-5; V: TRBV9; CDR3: CASSTRGGSQETQYF; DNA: TGTGCCAGCAGCACCCGGGGGGGAAGTCAAGAGACCCAGTACTTC
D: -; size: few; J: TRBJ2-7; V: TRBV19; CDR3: CASSIKGPYEQYF; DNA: TGTGCCAGTAGTATAAAGGGTCCCTACGAGCAGTACTTC
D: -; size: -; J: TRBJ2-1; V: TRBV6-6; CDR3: CASTPSLPNEQFF; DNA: TGTGCCAGCACCCCCAGCCTCCCTAATGAGCAGTTCTTC
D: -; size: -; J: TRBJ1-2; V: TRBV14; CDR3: CASSHIQGWDYGYTF; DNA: TGTGCCAGCAGCCACATACAGGGTTGGGACTATGGCTACACCTTC
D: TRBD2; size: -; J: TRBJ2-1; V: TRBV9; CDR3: CASSAGGADIYNEQFF; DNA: TGTGCCAGCAGCGCCGGGGGGGCTGACATTTACAATGAGCAGTTCTTC
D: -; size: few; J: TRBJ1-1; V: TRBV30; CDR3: CAWSLGMNTEAFF; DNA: TGTGCCTGGAGTCTTGGGATGAACACTGAAGCTTTCTTT
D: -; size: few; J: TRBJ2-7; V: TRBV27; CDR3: CASSLSGTHAYEQYF; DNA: TGTGCCAGCAGTTTATCCGGGACACACGCCTACGAGCAGTACTTC
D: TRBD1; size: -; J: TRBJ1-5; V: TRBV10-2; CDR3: CASSVTGTGMPQHF; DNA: TGCGCCAGCAGTGTAACCGGGACAGGTATGCCCCAGCATTTT
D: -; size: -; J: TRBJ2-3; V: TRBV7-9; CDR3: CASSPGTGSTQYF; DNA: TGTGCCAGCAGCCCCGGGACGGGGAGTACGCAGTATTTT
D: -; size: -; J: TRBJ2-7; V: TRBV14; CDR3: CASSQEYGVPWEQYF; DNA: TGTGCCAGCAGCCAAGAGTACGGGGTCCCTTGGGAGCAGTACTTC
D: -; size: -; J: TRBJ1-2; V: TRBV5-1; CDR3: CASSLDLVVRAGRGGYTF; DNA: TGCGCCAGCAGCTTGGATCTCGTGGTTCGCGCAGGGCGGGGCGGCTACACCTTC
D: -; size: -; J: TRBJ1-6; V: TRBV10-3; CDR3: CAISGGRANSPLHF; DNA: TGTGCCATCAGTGGGGGCAGGGCAAATTCACCCCTCCACTTT